This entry lists 32 T cell receptor beta chains sequenced from one sample in a study of beta chain features in type 1 diabetes. Expressed TCRB transcripts got sequenced, as all isolated RNA was reverse transcribed. TCRdb's table, derived via immunoSEQ multiplex PCR, lists solely in-frame clones and lacks some. The sample lists 200,000 to 300,000 clones; over 12% were seen once. The specimen sequenced was naive CD4+ T cells from blood. All receptors derive from a woman aged 40 to 49 in good health.

This clone was counted a few times. This rearrangement joins TRBV5-1 to TRBJ1-1; a possible D gene is TRBD1 (5 bases). With 7 bases removed from V and 0 bases from J, the gap between germline ends came to 19 bases. From germline, CDR1 is SGHRS and CDR2 YFSETQ. This CDR3 comprises 16 residues. DNA of the CDR3: TGCGCCAGCGGGCGGGGCGGGATGAATTTGAACACTGAAGCTTTCTTT. This sequence encodes CASGRGGMNLNTEAFF.

This clone appeared a few times. The chain combines TRBV7-9 with TRBJ2-5; 10 bases line up with TRBD2. This CDR3 spans 18 amino acids. CDR1 and CDR2 from the germline V gene are SEHNR and FQNEAQ (reference sequence). The V segment lost 1 base and the J segment 5 bases; nucleotides outside the gene matches: 13. DNA of the CDR3: TGTGCCAGCAGCTTAGGAGCGGGGGGGCGCGGCGAGGAGGAGACCCAGTACTTC. This encodes CASSLGAGGRGEEETQYF.

The chain joins TRBV7-6 to TRBJ1-3; 7 bases map to TRBD1. CDR3 length equals 17 residues. The germline V gene has CDR1 SGHVS and CDR2 FNYEAQ. With V trimmed by 3 bases and J by 4 bases, 12 bases remained unmatched. The CDR3 DNA sequence: TGTGCCAGCAGCTTGACAGGGCAGGCTACGTACGGAAACACCATATATTTT. Its translation: CASSLTGQATYGNTIYF.

This clone showed up just a few times. The chain couples TRBV9 to TRBJ2-7, with no clear D. CDR1 SGDLS and CDR2 YYNGEE come from the germline V gene. This CDR3 is 16 amino acids long. V dropped 4 bases and J dropped 0 bases, with 17 bases sitting between them. CDR3 sequence reads: CASSPQPMSSSYEQYF. In nucleotides, the CDR3 is TGTGCCAGCAGCCCACAGCCGATGTCCAGCTCCTACGAGCAGTACTTC.

This chain joins TRBV18 and TRBJ2-2; D may be TRBD1 (6 bases). The germline V and J ends were trimmed by 8 bases and 3 bases, with 13 bases remaining between them. The germline CDR1 and CDR2 sequences are KGHSH and LQKENI. This CDR3 contains 14 residues. CDR3 coding DNA: TGTGCCAGCCGGGGCAGGGGAGACACCGGGGAGCTGTTTTTT. Its protein product is CASRGRGDTGELFF.

The V gene is TRBV6-5, the J gene TRBJ2-5; the D gene is possibly TRBD2 (6 bases). The germline gives CDR1 MNHEY, CDR2 SVGAGI. This CDR3 comprises 13 residues. The V gene lost 5 bases and the J gene lost 1 base, with 8 bases spanning the gap. In DNA form, the CDR3 reads TGTGCCAGCAGTCGGACTACCCAAGAGACCCAGTACTTC. Encoded protein: CASSRTTQETQYF.

This clone appeared a few times. The chain recombines TRBV18 with TRBJ2-5, with D unclear. CDR3 length: 15 amino acids. Germline V gene sequence: CDR1 KGHSH, CDR2 LQKENI. Deletions cut 0 bases from V and 1 base from J, with 9 bases between. CDR3 amino acids: CASSPPELPQETQYF. The CDR3 DNA reads as TGTGCCAGCTCACCACCGGAGTTACCCCAAGAGACCCAGTACTTC.

This rearrangement joins TRBV5-1 to TRBJ2-7; tentative D call: TRBD1 (5 bases). In germline, CDR1 is SGHRS, CDR2 YFSETQ. The CDR3 totals 14 residues. Trimming removed 3 bases at V and 0 bases at J, with 10 bases between. The CDR3, as DNA: TGCGCCAGCAGCTCCAGGGTCGGCTCCTACGAGCAGTACTTC. Translated, it gives CASSSRVGSYEQYF.

The chain employs TRBV2 and TRBJ1-1; D remains ambiguous. Between the trimmed V and J ends, which lost 6 bases and 6 bases, there was a span of 8 bases. The germline CDR1 and CDR2 sequences are SNHLY and FYNNEI. This CDR3 region has 11 residues. CDR3 protein: CASRGGPEAFF. CDR3 DNA sequence: TGTGCCAGCAGGGGAGGCCCTGAAGCTTTCTTT. The full variable domain, its missing parts supplied by reference TRBV2 and TRBJ1-1, is EPEVTQTPSHQVTQMGQEVILRCVPISNHLYFYWYRQILGQKVEFLVSFYNNEISEKSEIFDDQFSVERPDGSNFTLKIRSTKLEDSAMYFCASRGGPEAFFGQGTRLTVV.

The V call is TRBV18, the J call TRBJ1-1, with D tentatively TRBD1 (6 bases). CDR1 is KGHSH and CDR2 is LQKENI in the germline V gene. Between the trimmed V and J ends, which lost 3 bases and 2 bases, there was a span of 16 bases. The CDR3 length is 16 residues. The DNA for the CDR3 is TGTGCCAGCTCACCGAAACAGGGATTACTCAACACTGAAGCTTTCTTT. This gives the protein CASSPKQGLLNTEAFF. Looking up the rest from reference TRBV18 and TRBJ1-1 gives the full variable domain: NAGVMQNPRHLVRRRGQEARLRCSPMKGHSHVYWYRQLPEEGLKFMVYLQKENIIDESGMPKERFSAEFPKEGPSILRIQQVVRGDSAAYFCASSPKQGLLNTEAFFGQGTRLTVV.

The V and J genes are TRBV5-1 and TRBJ1-2; D is perhaps TRBD1 (5 bases). The germline V gene encodes CDR1 SGHRS and CDR2 YFSETQ. V lost 0 bases and J lost 2, with 8 bases in between. This CDR3 has 14 residues. CDR3 sequence reads: CASSLDRRNYGYTF. In nucleotides, the CDR3 is TGCGCCAGCAGCTTGGACAGGCGGAACTATGGCTACACCTTC. Full variable domain (remainder filled in from reference TRBV5-1 and TRBJ1-2): KAGVTQTPRYLIKTRGQQVTLSCSPISGHRSVSWYQQTPGQGLQFLFEYFSETQRNKGNFPGRFSGRQFSNSRSEMNVSTLELGDSALYLCASSLDRRNYGYTFGSGTRLTVV.

This clone has just a few counts. CDR3 bases: TGTGCCAGCAGTTCTTCTCTGCCAGGGCGCGGGGAGCTGTTTTTT. Translation gives CASSSSLPGRGELFF. J is TRBJ2-2 and V is TRBV25-1; D perhaps matches TRBD1 (5 bases). The CDR3 totals 15 residues. V lost 5 bases to trimming and J lost 7 bases, with 17 bases between them. CDR1 and CDR2 (germline): MGHDK, SYGVNS.

This clone has just a few counts. The genes are TRBV13 and TRBJ2-1, with D unclear. Trimming took 5 bases from V and 9 from J, leaving 8 bases between them. Germline CDR1 and CDR2: PRHDT and FYEKMQ (reference sequence). The CDR3 extends over 11 amino acids. The CDR3 spells CASSVSIEQFF. CDR3 nucleotide sequence: TGTGCCAGCAGCGTAAGCATTGAGCAGTTCTTC.

The chain recombines TRBV19 with TRBJ2-1, with 14 bases fitting TRBD2. Unmatched junction bases numbered 14, after V lost 5 bases and J lost 5 bases. The CDR3 runs to 19 residues. The germline gives CDR1 LNHDA, CDR2 SQIVND (reference sequence). The CDR3 is CASSFAQGLAGGLHNEQFF. As DNA, the CDR3 is TGTGCCAGTAGTTTCGCCCAAGGACTAGCGGGGGGACTACACAATGAGCAGTTCTTC.

The J gene is TRBJ1-1, the V gene TRBV11-2; D is undetermined. Trimming pared 5 bases from V and 4 bases from J, leaving 11 bases between. CDR1 is SGHAT and CDR2 is FQNNGV in the germline V gene. The CDR3 runs to 13 residues. This CDR3 reads CASSTGVSTEAFF. In DNA form, the CDR3 reads TGTGCCAGCAGCACGGGTGTAAGCACTGAAGCTTTCTTT.

The gene calls are TRBV18 and TRBJ2-1; tentative D call: TRBD1 (6 bases). The ends were cut back, 3 bases at V and 11 bases at J, with 14 bases in the middle. The germline gives CDR1 KGHSH, CDR2 LQKENI. The CDR3 length is 13 residues. CDR3 sequence: CASSPGDTRQQFF. The CDR3 DNA follows: TGTGCCAGCTCACCGGGGGACACCCGACAGCAGTTCTTC. The full variable domain, completed using reference TRBV18 and TRBJ2-1, is NAGVMQNPRHLVRRRGQEARLRCSPMKGHSHVYWYRQLPEEGLKFMVYLQKENIIDESGMPKERFSAEFPKEGPSILRIQQVVRGDSAAYFCASSPGDTRQQFFGPGTRLTVL.

This clone was counted only a few times. The V call is TRBV5-1, the J call TRBJ2-5, with 10 bases matching TRBD2. Per germline, CDR1 SGHRS and CDR2 YFSETQ. Germline trimming cut 4 bases from V and 5 bases from J; bases unmatched to any gene: 14. The CDR3 consists of 17 residues. CDR3 sequence reads: CASSQTSGATVLETQYF. In nucleotides, the CDR3 is TGCGCCAGCAGCCAAACTAGCGGGGCGACCGTATTGGAGACCCAGTACTTC.

The chain couples TRBV7-2 to TRBJ2-7; 8 positions match TRBD1. CDR3 size: 16 residues. Germline V gene data show CDR1 as SGHTA and CDR2 as FQGNSA. V trimming: 2 bases; J trimming: 0 bases; junction bases outside the gene matches: 6. Here the CDR3 reads CASSLKGTGSSYEQYF. The CDR3 DNA sequence: TGTGCCAGCAGCTTAAAGGGGACAGGTAGCTCCTACGAGCAGTACTTC. The full variable domain, rest sourced from reference TRBV7-2 and TRBJ2-7, is GAGVSQSPSNKVTEKGKDVELRCDPISGHTALYWYRQSLGQGLEFLIYFQGNSAPDKSGLPSDRFSAERTGGSVSTLTIQRTQQEDSAVYLCASSLKGTGSSYEQYFGPGTRLTVT.

The chain links TRBV18 to TRBJ2-3, with D unresolved. Trimming removed 0 bases at V and 4 bases at J, with 17 bases between. The CDR3 spans 17 residues. From germline, CDR1 is KGHSH and CDR2 LQKENI. CDR3 protein: CASSPPTERSIADTQYF. CDR3 in DNA: TGTGCCAGCTCACCACCTACGGAGCGCAGTATCGCAGATACGCAGTATTTT.

The sample holds a few counts of this clone. The chain has TRBV6-5 and TRBJ2-1, with TRBD2 matching over 8 bases. This CDR3 comprises 15 residues. Germline V lookup: CDR1 MNHEY, CDR2 SVGAGI. Trimming removed 8 bases from V and 9 bases from J; junction bases left unmatched: 15. The CDR3 region is CASSPGGARLVEQFF. The CDR3 DNA reads TGTGCCAGCTCTCCCGGGGGGGCCCGATTAGTTGAGCAGTTCTTC.

The chain couples TRBV7-2 to TRBJ2-4, with 7 bases identical to TRBD1. Trimming took 5 bases from V and 6 from J; bases not matched to a gene: 10. The CDR3 contains 15 residues. Per the germline V gene, CDR1 is SGHTA and CDR2 is FQGNSA. Here the CDR3 reads CASSPRPTGSNIQYF. In nucleotides, the CDR3 is TGTGCCAGCAGCCCCCGTCCGACAGGGTCAAACATTCAGTACTTC.

This clone has only a few counts. This rearrangement joins TRBV7-9 to TRBJ1-1; D gene uncertain. The V end was cut by 1 base, the J end by 0 bases, with 6 bases between. CDR1 is SEHNR, CDR2 FQNEAQ, per germline (reference sequence). The CDR3 is 14 residues long. Written as DNA, the CDR3 is TGTGCCAGCAGCTTAGTGGGCCTGAACACTGAAGCTTTCTTT. This codes for CASSLVGLNTEAFF.

The chain joins TRBV25-1 to TRBJ1-4; 7 nucleotides match TRBD1. The CDR3 runs 16 residues. CDR1 and CDR2 from the germline V gene are MGHDK and SYGVNS. Germline trimming cut 2 bases from V and 8 bases from J; bases unmatched to any gene: 11. CDR3 sequence (DNA): TGTGCCAGCAGTGAAGCCAAACAGGGGTCAAGGGAAAAACTGTTTTTT. This translates into CASSEAKQGSREKLFF.

The chain uses TRBV5-1 and TRBJ2-5, with TRBD1 identical over 7 bases. The J call may not be correct, given that the DNA end is closer to TRBJ2-7. The CDR3 totals 13 residues. In germline, CDR1 is SGHRS, CDR2 YFSETQ. The CDR3 DNA reads as TGCGCCAGCAGGAGGACAGGAACCTACGAGCAGTACTTC. Translation gives CASRRTGTYEQYF.

A few counts support this clone. V gene TRBV7-6 combines with J gene TRBJ2-7; 10 positions agree with TRBD1. V dropped 4 bases and J dropped 5; count of bases not matched to a gene: 5. CDR1 and CDR2 (germline): SGHVS, FNYEAQ. The CDR3 extends over 14 amino acids. The CDR3: CASSSRTGGHEQYF. CDR3 nucleotides: TGTGCCAGCAGCTCGAGGACAGGGGGGCACGAGCAGTACTTC.

Only a few counts were recorded for this clone. The chain joins TRBV6-1 to TRBJ2-1; 16 bases agree with TRBD2. The germline gives CDR1 MNHNS, CDR2 SASEGT. The CDR3 sequence is 19 residues long. J was trimmed by 7 bases and V by 4 bases; bases with no gene match: 13. CDR3 in DNA: TGTGCCAGCAGTGCCCTCCTCGGGACTAGCGGGGGGGCGGGAAATGAGCAGTTCTTC. This encodes CASSALLGTSGGAGNEQFF.

The sample holds a few counts of this clone. One end of the junction varies from germline; a read error may be responsible. The V and J genes are TRBV18 and TRBJ1-2; 9 bases match TRBD1. Germline V gene data show CDR1 as KGHSH and CDR2 as LQKENI. This CDR3 comprises 14 residues. The CDR3: CASSVAGTGYDYTF. CDR3 nucleotides: TGTGCCAGCTCAGTAGCCGGGACAGGGTATGACTACACCTTC. The complete variable domain, with remaining parts taken from reference TRBV18 and TRBJ1-2, reads NAGVMQNPRHLVRRRGQEARLRCSPMKGHSHVYWYRQLPEEGLKFMVYLQKENIIDESGMPKERFSAEFPKEGPSILRIQQVVRGDSAAYFCASSVAGTGYDYTFGSGTRLTVV.

The V gene is TRBV11-2, the J gene TRBJ2-2; no reliable D call. Looked up from germline, CDR1 is SGHAT and CDR2 is FQNNGV. V was pared by 6 bases and J by 7 bases, with 18 bases between. This CDR3 comprises 15 residues. The CDR3 region has the DNA TGTGCCAGCAGTTCAAATCGAGCTGCCGGCGGGGAGCTGTTTTTT. Encoded protein: CASSSNRAAGGELFF.

V gene TRBV19 combines with J gene TRBJ1-6; maybe TRBD1 (6 bases). V gave up 9 bases and J gave up 8 bases, with 14 bases separating them. The CDR3 spans 13 residues. Germline-derived CDR1 and CDR2 are LNHDA and SQIVND (reference sequence). The CDR3 here is CASRGPRDSPLHF. As DNA, the CDR3 is TGTGCCAGCAGGGGACCCAGGGATTCACCCCTCCACTTT.

This clone has more than one count but fewer than ten. V usage is TRBV7-2 and J usage is TRBJ2-5, with D perhaps TRBD2 (5 bases). The CDR3 has 14 residues. The V end lost 5 bases, the J end lost 5 bases, and 15 bases lay between the germline ends. Looked up from germline, CDR1 is SGHTA and CDR2 is FQGNSA. CDR3 protein: CASSAGPPGETQYF. The CDR3 DNA reads TGTGCCAGCAGCGCGGGCCCTCCGGGGGAGACCCAGTACTTC. The whole variable domain, remainder taken from reference TRBV7-2 and TRBJ2-5, is GAGVSQSPSNKVTEKGKDVELRCDPISGHTALYWYRQSLGQGLEFLIYFQGNSAPDKSGLPSDRFSAERTGGSVSTLTIQRTQQEDSAVYLCASSAGPPGETQYFGPGTRLLVL.

Note on this clone: One junction end disagrees with the germline gene, perhaps due to a read error. The chain combines TRBV29-1 with TRBJ2-1; 7 bases fit TRBD1. The CDR3 length is 16 residues. Germline CDR1 and CDR2: SQVTM and ANQGSEA. The CDR3 loop reads CSVEGDRVSNYNEQFF. The CDR3 DNA follows: TGCAGCGTCGAAGGAGACAGGGTTTCGAATTACAATGAGCAGTTCTTC.

J is TRBJ2-5 and V is TRBV5-1; 13 positions match TRBD2. Germline values: CDR1 SGHRS, CDR2 YFSETQ. This CDR3 spans 18 amino acids. Trimming removed 2 bases from V and 0 bases from J; junction bases left unmatched: 7. CDR3 in amino acids: CASSLGVGTSGNQETQYF. The CDR3 region has the DNA TGCGCCAGCAGCTTAGGCGTAGGGACTAGCGGGAACCAAGAGACCCAGTACTTC.